This paragraph covers one T cell receptor (beta chain) sequence. This sample is part of a study of blood T cell repertoires in COVID-19. On the study more broadly: Some COVID-19 samples were acute and others convalescent; all came from the United States, Italy and Spain.

This table comes from immunoSEQ multiplex PCR, and its TCRdb copy is limited to in-frame clones, with some not included. Of around 200,000 clones listed, approximately 92% are singletons. The CDR3 has 15 residues. The junction had 8 bases not matched to a gene; V was cut back by 5 bases and J by 4 bases. CDR1 and CDR2 from the germline V gene are SEHNR and FQNEAQ (reference sequence). Individuals drawn from approximately 22 US areas were roughly 18 to 95 years old. The clonotype comes from a woman in her 40s with acute COVID-19. This sequence joins TRBV7-9 and TRBJ2-7, with TRBD1 matching over 10 bases. The sequenced material came from PBMCs or T cells enriched from blood (not recorded which). CDR3 nucleotide sequence: TGTGCCAGCAGCCCCCCGACAGGGGGCTTTTACGAGCAGTACTTC. It translates to CASSPPTGGFYEQYF.